These T cell receptor beta chains were read from a single sample in a study of blood T cell repertoires in COVID-19. This table comes from immunoSEQ multiplex PCR, and its TCRdb copy is limited to in-frame clones, with some not included. The sample has some 260,000 clones; around 88% are singletons. Sample: peripheral blood. The receptors originated from a man older than 75 with acute or convalescent COVID-19. Each CDR3 is given with its conserved first and last residue. The D gene is left open where the match is weak. The size entry is marked missing in some rows and otherwise reads once, few, many or a size class.

J gene: TRBJ2-3
V gene: TRBV27
D gene: TRBD1
clone size: -
CDR3 DNA: TGTGCCAGCAGACAGGGGGCGCAGTCAGATACGCAGTATTTT
CDR3 protein: CASRQGAQSDTQYF

J gene: TRBJ1-2
V gene: TRBV18
D gene: -
clone size: -
CDR3 DNA: TGTGCCAGCTCACCGGGAACAGGGATCAACTATGGCTACACCTTC
CDR3 protein: CASSPGTGINYGYTF

J gene: TRBJ2-2
V gene: TRBV7-3
D gene: -
clone size: -
CDR3 DNA: TGTGCCAGCAGCAAGACACCTTCGAACACCGGGGAGCTGTTTTTT
CDR3 protein: CASSKTPSNTGELFF

J gene: TRBJ1-5
V gene: TRBV19
D gene: -
clone size: -
CDR3 DNA: TGTGCCAGTAGTCGTGGGGGGGACACCACTCAGCCCCAGCATTTT
CDR3 protein: CASSRGGDTTQPQHF

J gene: TRBJ1-2
V gene: TRBV5-6
D gene: TRBD1
clone size: -
CDR3 DNA: TGTGCCAGCAGCTTGGGACAGGGGAGAAAGTATGGCTACACCTTC
CDR3 protein: CASSLGQGRKYGYTF

J gene: TRBJ1-2
V gene: TRBV19
D gene: TRBD1
clone size: -
CDR3 DNA: TGTGCCAGTAGTATATCCGGGACAGTTTATGGCTACACCTTC
CDR3 protein: CASSISGTVYGYTF

J gene: TRBJ2-2
V gene: TRBV5-3
D gene: TRBD2
clone size: once
CDR3 DNA: TGTGCCAGAAGCACTAGCGGGAACACCGGGGAGCTGTTTTTT
CDR3 protein: CARSTSGNTGELFF

J gene: TRBJ2-5
V gene: TRBV27
D gene: -
clone size: -
CDR3 DNA: TGTGCCAGCAGTTTAATGAAGGGGCCCCAAGAGACCCAGTACTTC
CDR3 protein: CASSLMKGPQETQYF

J gene: TRBJ2-1
V gene: TRBV9
D gene: TRBD1
clone size: -
CDR3 DNA: TGTGCCAGCAGCTCCAGACAGGGTTACTACAATGAGCAGTTCTTC
CDR3 protein: CASSSRQGYYNEQFF

J gene: TRBJ1-1
V gene: TRBV14
D gene: TRBD1
clone size: few
CDR3 DNA: TGTGCCAGCAGCCAACAAGGGGGCACCACTGAAGCTTTCTTT
CDR3 protein: CASSQQGGTTEAFF

J gene: TRBJ2-3
V gene: TRBV19
D gene: -
clone size: -
CDR3 DNA: TGTGCCAGTAGTTCGGGGGGCCCCAGCACAGATACGCAGTATTTT
CDR3 protein: CASSSGGPSTDTQYF

J gene: TRBJ1-1
V gene: TRBV5-4
D gene: -
clone size: -
CDR3 DNA: TGTGCCAGCAGCTTAAACAGGATGAACACTGAAGCTTTCTTT
CDR3 protein: CASSLNRMNTEAFF

J gene: TRBJ2-5
V gene: TRBV27
D gene: TRBD1
clone size: -
CDR3 DNA: TGTGCCAGCAGTCAATCGAACAGGGGAGAGACCCAGTACTTC
CDR3 protein: CASSQSNRGETQYF

J gene: TRBJ2-1
V gene: TRBV18
D gene: TRBD1
clone size: -
CDR3 DNA: TGTGCCAGCTCACCACTTGGGACAGGGTTAAATGGGCAGTTCTTC
CDR3 protein: CASSPLGTGLNGQFF

J gene: TRBJ2-2
V gene: TRBV6-5
D gene: TRBD1
clone size: -
CDR3 DNA: TGTGCCAGCATCGGGGACAGCCACACCGGGGAGCTGTTTTTT
CDR3 protein: CASIGDSHTGELFF

J gene: TRBJ2-7
V gene: TRBV2
D gene: -
clone size: -
CDR3 DNA: TGTGCCAGCAGTGGTACCAGGGTTTCCTACGAGCAGTACTTC
CDR3 protein: CASSGTRVSYEQYF

J gene: TRBJ2-2
V gene: TRBV28
D gene: -
clone size: -
CDR3 DNA: TGTGCCAGCAGTTCTGACCCGACAGGGGAGCTGTTTTTT
CDR3 protein: CASSSDPTGELFF

J gene: TRBJ2-1
V gene: TRBV29-1
D gene: -
clone size: once
CDR3 DNA: TGCAGCGTTATCACACCGTCCACCTACAATGAGCAGTTCTTC
CDR3 protein: CSVITPSTYNEQFF

J gene: TRBJ2-2
V gene: TRBV7-9
D gene: -
clone size: -
CDR3 DNA: TGTGCCAGCAGCATATTATCCGGGGGGGAGCTGTTTTTT
CDR3 protein: CASSILSGGELFF

J gene: TRBJ2-3
V gene: TRBV6-6
D gene: TRBD1
clone size: -
CDR3 DNA: TGTGCCAGCAGTCGGGACAGGGCCGGAGATACGCAGTATTTT
CDR3 protein: CASSRDRAGDTQYF

J gene: TRBJ2-1
V gene: TRBV28
D gene: TRBD2
clone size: -
CDR3 DNA: TGTGCCAGCAGCTCCGTGACTAGCGGGAGTTACAATGAGCAGTTCTTC
CDR3 protein: CASSSVTSGSYNEQFF

J gene: TRBJ2-5
V gene: TRBV7-2
D gene: -
clone size: -
CDR3 DNA: TGTGCCAGCAGCTTACAGGGCGGAAGGGAGACCCAGTACTTC
CDR3 protein: CASSLQGGRETQYF

J gene: TRBJ1-1
V gene: TRBV7-2
D gene: TRBD1
clone size: few
CDR3 DNA: TGTGCCAGCAGCAGGGACAGTGACACTGAAGCTTTCTTT
CDR3 protein: CASSRDSDTEAFF

J gene: TRBJ2-7
V gene: TRBV5-1
D gene: -
clone size: -
CDR3 DNA: TGCGCCAGCAGCCCCGGGTTGGGTGACTACGAGCAGTACTTC
CDR3 protein: CASSPGLGDYEQYF

J gene: TRBJ2-3
V gene: TRBV29-1
D gene: TRBD1
clone size: once
CDR3 DNA: TGCAGCGTCCTCTTTACAGGGGCAGATACGCAGTATTTT
CDR3 protein: CSVLFTGADTQYF

J gene: TRBJ1-2
V gene: TRBV28
D gene: -
clone size: -
CDR3 DNA: TGTGCCAGCAGTTCCGACGGGGGTATCTATGGCTACACCTTC
CDR3 protein: CASSSDGGIYGYTF

J gene: TRBJ2-7
V gene: TRBV19
D gene: TRBD1
clone size: -
CDR3 DNA: TGTGCCAGTAGTACGGGACAGGGGGCTAACTACGAGCAGTACTTC
CDR3 protein: CASSTGQGANYEQYF

J gene: TRBJ2-7
V gene: TRBV29-1
D gene: TRBD2
clone size: -
CDR3 DNA: TGCAGCGTCACTAGCGGGGGGAATTCCTACGAGCAGTACTTC
CDR3 protein: CSVTSGGNSYEQYF

J gene: TRBJ2-3
V gene: TRBV4-1
D gene: TRBD2
clone size: -
CDR3 DNA: TGCGCCAGCAGCCAAGTGTCTAGCGGGGGGGCGGGAGATACGCAGTATTTT
CDR3 protein: CASSQVSSGGAGDTQYF

J gene: TRBJ1-2
V gene: TRBV7-2
D gene: -
clone size: -
CDR3 DNA: TGTGCCAGCAGCTTAGGGAGATCTCAGCCGAGGGGCTACACCTTC
CDR3 protein: CASSLGRSQPRGYTF

J gene: TRBJ2-2
V gene: TRBV7-9
D gene: -
clone size: -
CDR3 DNA: TGTGCCAGCAGCTTAGTAAAAACCGGGGAGCTGTTTTTT
CDR3 protein: CASSLVKTGELFF

J gene: TRBJ1-1
V gene: TRBV4-3
D gene: -
clone size: -
CDR3 DNA: TGCGCCAGCAGCCAAAACTACAGGGTCATGAACACTGAAGCTTTCTTT
CDR3 protein: CASSQNYRVMNTEAFF

J gene: TRBJ2-5
V gene: TRBV4-2
D gene: TRBD2
clone size: -
CDR3 DNA: TGTGCCAGCAGCCCTGGACTAGCGGGATGGGGGAAAGAGACCCAGTACTTC
CDR3 protein: CASSPGLAGWGKETQYF

J gene: TRBJ2-5
V gene: TRBV5-4
D gene: TRBD2
clone size: -
CDR3 DNA: TGTGCCAGCAGCGATCCGACTAGCGGAGGTGAAGAGACCCAGTACTTC
CDR3 protein: CASSDPTSGGEETQYF

J gene: TRBJ1-5
V gene: TRBV4-1
D gene: TRBD1
clone size: -
CDR3 DNA: TGCGCCAGCAGCCAATCTCCGGGACAGGGCGTTCAGCCCCAGCATTTT
CDR3 protein: CASSQSPGQGVQPQHF

J gene: TRBJ1-3
V gene: TRBV6-5
D gene: -
clone size: -
CDR3 DNA: TGTGCCAGCAGTCGTCCACAGGGAGCTGGAAACACCATATATTTT
CDR3 protein: CASSRPQGAGNTIYF

J gene: TRBJ2-1
V gene: TRBV19
D gene: TRBD2
clone size: -
CDR3 DNA: TGTGCCAGTAGTCTCCGTAGCGGGAGTGGCAATGAGCAGTTCTTC
CDR3 protein: CASSLRSGSGNEQFF

J gene: TRBJ1-5
V gene: TRBV5-1
D gene: -
clone size: -
CDR3 DNA: TGCGCCAGCAGTATGGGGGGTGGTCAGCCCCAGCATTTT
CDR3 protein: CASSMGGGQPQHF

J gene: TRBJ2-2
V gene: TRBV5-1
D gene: TRBD1
clone size: -
CDR3 DNA: TGCGCCAGCAGCTTGGGACAGGGAGTCGGGGAGCTGTTTTTT
CDR3 protein: CASSLGQGVGELFF